This is a list of T cell receptor beta chains from one sample in a study of T cells after yellow fever vaccination. Each CDR3 protein gets one entry after TCRdb re-called the 5' RACE reads with MiXCR. Of hundreds of thousands of distinct CDR3 sequences detected, 18% appear once; the ten largest clones hold 18%. Here the sequenced sample was PBMCs, taken before the yellow fever booster vaccination. The receptors shown here come from a man younger than 30 who received the YFV17D yellow fever vaccine. The CDR3 runs from the conserved cysteine through the conserved F or W.

>TRBJ2-5|TRBV19
CASSLDLGYRGETQYF
>TRBJ2-6|TRBV7-9
CASSPIDRGISGANVLTF
>TRBJ2-3|TRBV7-9
CASSFKDTQYF
>TRBJ2-3|TRBV6-1
CASSFGRGTDTQYF
>TRBJ2-2|TRBV6-5
CASSYQGLGELFF
>TRBJ2-3|TRBV12-3/TRBV12-4
CASNQGQVDTQYF
>TRBJ2-1|TRBV20-1
CSAPSSGGRSYNEQFF
>TRBJ1-5|TRBV7-3
CASSLTQNQPQHF
>TRBJ1-2|TRBV6-6
CASSYSRQGARPSYGYTF
>TRBJ2-1|TRBV4-3
CASSQEGDRGLGEQFF
>TRBJ1-2|TRBV20-1
CSARTYGGPNYGYTF
>TRBJ1-2|TRBV6-5
CASSYSMRGAWSGYTF
>TRBJ2-7|TRBV4-1
CASSQEWTGSYEQYF
>TRBJ2-3|TRBV10-3
CAILGRGTQYF
>TRBJ2-5|TRBV5-1
CASSLFAGETQYF
>TRBJ1-1|TRBV10-1
CASSEAFF
>TRBJ1-1|TRBV12-3/TRBV12-4
CASSLAGGSTEAFF
>TRBJ2-3|TRBV28
CASSAPNLRGTQYF
>TRBJ2-3|TRBV25-1
CASNLQGTDTQYF
>TRBJ2-5|TRBV7-9
CASSVPPGGQETQYF
>TRBJ1-1|TRBV12-3/TRBV12-4
CASSSAVWGENTEAFF
>TRBJ2-5|TRBV4-1
CASSQGAGVVETQYF
>TRBJ2-1|TRBV18
CASSPPDRARYNEQFF
>TRBJ2-7|TRBV3-1
CASSQDMGPREQYF
>TRBJ2-1|TRBV5-1
CASSLLTSGAYNEQFF
>TRBJ2-4|TRBV12-3/TRBV12-4
CASSRQGGKNIQYF
>TRBJ2-1|TRBV19
CASSIKGSEQFF
>TRBJ2-2|TRBV5-1
CASSFDPAGNTGELFF
>TRBJ1-4|TRBV7-9
CASTTWDRGEKLFF
>TRBJ1-1|TRBV29-1
CSVEEAGKGLKAFF
>TRBJ1-5|TRBV7-2
CASSLGADRLGQPQHF
>TRBJ1-1|TRBV7-3
CASSKRANTEAFF
>TRBJ2-3|TRBV10-3
CAISERGTSGTDTQYF
>TRBJ1-2|TRBV6-1
CASSEGLGSPDYGYTF
>TRBJ2-5|TRBV7-2
CASRSPGLAVGETQYF
>TRBJ2-1|TRBV6-5
CASSETGGVYNEQFF